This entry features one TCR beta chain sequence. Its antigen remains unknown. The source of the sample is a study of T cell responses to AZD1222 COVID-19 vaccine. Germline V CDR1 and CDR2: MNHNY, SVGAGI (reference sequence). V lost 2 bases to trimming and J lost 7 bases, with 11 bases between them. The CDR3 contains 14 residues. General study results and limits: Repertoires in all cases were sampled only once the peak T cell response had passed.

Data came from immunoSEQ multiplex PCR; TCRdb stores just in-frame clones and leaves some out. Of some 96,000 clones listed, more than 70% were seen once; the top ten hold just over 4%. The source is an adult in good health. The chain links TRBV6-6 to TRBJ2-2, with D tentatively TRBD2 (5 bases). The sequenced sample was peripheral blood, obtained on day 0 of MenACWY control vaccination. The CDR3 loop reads CASSYTGLNGELFF. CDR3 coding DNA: TGTGCCAGCAGTTACACCGGACTGAACGGGGAGCTGTTTTTT.